This T cell receptor beta chain was captured in a study of T cells in Graves' hyperthyroidism and ophthalmopathy. Authors of the study amplified TCR beta CDR3 regions from RNA transcripts. First-round RT-PCR with HTBI primers amplified the TCR CDR3 region. TCRdb re-called the multiplex PCR reads through MiXCR, storing one row per CDR3 protein. The sample includes hundreds of thousands of distinct CDR3 sequences, 35% to 40% of them seen just once. V lost 4 bases, J lost 9 bases, and 16 bases lay in between. Germline loops: CDR1 SGDLS, CDR2 YYNGEE. This CDR3 comprises 13 residues. This sequence was found in a man aged 18-30 years with Graves' hyperthyroidism. The genes are TRBV9 and TRBJ2-5, with D perhaps TRBD2 (6 bases). Material for sequencing was blood. The CDR3 nucleotides read TGTGCCAGCAGCAGCCCTGTGAGGGAGGCCCAGTACTTC. Translating it yields CASSSPVREAQYF.